This is a list of T cell receptor beta chains from one sample in a study of cytomegalovirus exposure and HLA in healthy donors. Using immunoSEQ multiplex PCR, the repertoire was profiled, and TCRdb retains in-frame clones only, with some absent. This sample's clone table lists 50,000 to 70,000 clones. Material for sequencing was PBMCs. These receptors were collected from a young woman in good health and CMV-seronegative. The CDR3 runs from the conserved cysteine through the conserved F or W. Fields, in order: V gene, D gene, J gene, CDR3 protein, CDR3 DNA. A D gene is named only where the DNA matches it firmly.

v_gene: TRBV7-9
d_gene: .
j_gene: TRBJ1-2
CDR3aa: CASSLSAGNGYTF
CDR3nt: TGTGCCAGCAGCTTATCAGCCGGGAATGGCTACACCTTC

v_gene: TRBV9
d_gene: .
j_gene: TRBJ2-7
CDR3aa: CASSPLDTSYEQYF
CDR3nt: TGTGCCAGCAGTCCTCTTGACACATCCTACGAGCAGTACTTC

v_gene: TRBV5-6
d_gene: TRBD1
j_gene: TRBJ2-7
CDR3aa: CASRGDRGWEQSF
CDR3nt: TGTGCCAGCAGGGGGGACAGGGGATGGGAGCAGTCCTTC

v_gene: TRBV28
d_gene: .
j_gene: TRBJ1-1
CDR3aa: CASAPPTDTEAFF
CDR3nt: TGTGCCAGCGCCCCCCCGACAGACACTGAAGCTTTCTTT

v_gene: TRBV6-4
d_gene: TRBD1
j_gene: TRBJ2-1
CDR3aa: CASSPDRGGEQFF
CDR3nt: TGTGCCAGCAGTCCCGACAGGGGAGGTGAGCAGTTCTTC

v_gene: TRBV9
d_gene: .
j_gene: TRBJ1-1
CDR3aa: CASSVEQGTEAFF
CDR3nt: TGTGCCAGCAGCGTAGAACAGGGCACTGAAGCTTTCTTT

v_gene: TRBV6-5
d_gene: TRBD1
j_gene: TRBJ1-1
CDR3aa: CASSWDRGVQTEAFF
CDR3nt: TGTGCCAGCAGTTGGGACAGGGGCGTGCAGACTGAAGCTTTCTTT

v_gene: TRBV5-1
d_gene: .
j_gene: TRBJ2-1
CDR3aa: CASSLNTGLANEQFF
CDR3nt: TGCGCCAGCAGCTTGAACACAGGGTTGGCCAATGAGCAGTTCTTC

v_gene: TRBV9
d_gene: .
j_gene: TRBJ2-1
CDR3aa: CASSAGAQGRGDNEQFF
CDR3nt: TGTGCCAGCAGCGCCGGCGCGCAAGGGAGGGGGGACAATGAGCAGTTCTTC

v_gene: TRBV29-1
d_gene: TRBD2
j_gene: TRBJ2-5
CDR3aa: CSVASLLAFSFEGETQYF
CDR3nt: TGCAGCGTCGCAAGCCTACTAGCGTTTAGTTTTGAGGGTGAGACCCAGTACTTC

v_gene: TRBV11-3
d_gene: .
j_gene: TRBJ2-1
CDR3aa: CASSLGGPAYNEQFF
CDR3nt: TGTGCCAGCAGCTTGGGGGGTCCGGCCTACAATGAGCAGTTCTTC

v_gene: TRBV30
d_gene: .
j_gene: TRBJ2-3
CDR3aa: CAWSVGGITDTQYF
CDR3nt: TGTGCCTGGAGTGTTGGGGGGATCACAGATACGCAGTATTTT